This record covers a single TCR beta chain. Its antigen is currently unknown. The CDR3 spans 10 residues. CDR1 and CDR2 (germline): SQVTM, ANQGSEA. The data were obtained in a study of cytomegalovirus exposure and HLA in healthy donors. Broader study findings: It emerged from a later analysis that several of the most significant clusters appeared to be linked to common viral pathogens. Cytomegalovirus-associated TCR beta chains were listed, numbering over 150.

With 60 Vbeta and 13 Jbeta primers, the PCR was carried out. Per the original methods: It was a later analysis that counted roughly 80 million unique TCR beta chains, of which around 11 million were shared. The table came from immunoSEQ multiplex PCR; TCRdb's copy has only in-frame clones and leaves some out. V, J and clone size are taken as reported in that table, and D and trimming were inferred from the DNA itself. The table records about 98,000 clones, approximately 70% of them present only once. Material: PBMCs. The V and J genes are TRBV29-1 and TRBJ1-2, with D possibly TRBD1 on 5 matching bases. The sequence derives from a man aged 45 to 65 in good health and CMV-seronegative. CDR3 in DNA: TGCAGTTGCGGGGGAGACGGCTACACCTTC. The encoded protein is CSCGGDGYTF.